This T cell receptor beta chain derives from a study of blood T cell repertoires in COVID-19. Study in general: T cells, B-cell-depleted T cells, or PBMCs provided the cDNA or gDNA that served as material.

TCRdb's copy holds only in-frame clones and misses some; the assay was immunoSEQ multiplex PCR. The sample lists 150,000 to 200,000 clones, 80% to 90% seen once, with approximately 13% in the top ten. The V gene end was trimmed by 5 bases and the J gene end by 7 bases; junction bases not matched to a gene: 9. CDR1 is LNHDA, CDR2 SQIVND, per germline (reference sequence). This CDR3 spans 14 amino acids. This clone has just one count. This TCR derives from a woman in her 70s with COVID-19, enrolled during active disease. The rearrangement uses TRBV19 and TRBJ2-7; 9 bases are a match to TRBD2. The sequencing sample was made of peripheral blood. CDR3 DNA sequence: TGTGCCAGTAGTGTTAGCGGGAGACCGGAAGAGCAGTACTTC. Translated, it gives CASSVSGRPEEQYF.